The 21 T cell receptor beta chains reported below all come from one sample, sequenced in a study of Graves' ophthalmopathy and Graves' hyperthyroidism. RNA transcripts served as template for amplifying TCR beta CDR3 sequences. An initial RT-PCR round employing HTBI primers preceded a second-round multiplex PCR. Via MiXCR, TCRdb re-called the multiplex PCR reads, giving one row per CDR3 protein. The sample has more than 45,000 distinct CDR3 sequences, 50% to 65% seen once. Sequencing input: peripheral blood. The source of these receptors is an adult man with Graves' ophthalmopathy.

The chain recombines TRBV20-1 with TRBJ2-3, with 7 bases aligning to TRBD2. The CDR3 runs to 13 residues. CDR1 is DFQATT, CDR2 SNEGSKA, per germline (reference sequence). V dropped 0 bases and J dropped 6; count of bases not matched to a gene: 3. Here the CDR3 DNA reads TGCAGTGCTAGAGAAGCGGGAAGGGATACGCAGTATTTT. This sequence encodes CSAREAGRDTQYF.

The V gene is TRBV19, the J gene TRBJ1-5; maybe TRBD1 (5 bases). Germline V CDR1 and CDR2: LNHDA, SQIVND (reference sequence). V was pared by 3 bases and J by 14 bases, with 20 bases between. The CDR3 covers 14 residues. Written as DNA, the CDR3 is TGTGCCAGTAGTATCCGGGGGGAGGCCTACAATGAGCATTTT. Its translation is CASSIRGEAYNEHF.

This clonotype was seen ten or more times. The chain joins TRBV4-1 to TRBJ2-2; D is possibly TRBD2 (6 bases). The V end was cut by 0 bases, the J end by 5 bases, with 16 bases between. CDR3 length: 17 amino acids. Germline-derived CDR1 and CDR2 are MGHRA and YSYEKL. CDR3 loop: CASSQDWSGEITGELFF. The CDR3 DNA sequence: TGCGCCAGCAGCCAAGATTGGTCGGGGGAGATTACCGGGGAGCTGTTTTTT.

This clonotype was counted only a few times. The CDR3 DNA reads TGCAGCGTTGTTGGAGGGGTTGCTGGCTACACCTTC. Encoded protein: CSVVGGVAGYTF. The chain has TRBV29-1 and TRBJ1-2; TRBD1 is a possible D gene (5 bases). Germline values: CDR1 SQVTM, CDR2 ANQGSEA. V lost 4 bases to trimming and J lost 7 bases, with 13 bases between them. This CDR3 is 12 amino acids long.

This sequence joins TRBV9 and TRBJ1-3; unclear D gene. The CDR3 totals 13 residues. In germline, CDR1 is SGDLS, CDR2 YYNGEE. With 4 bases removed from V and 0 bases from J, the gap between germline ends came to 5 bases. The CDR3 loop reads CASSPHSGNTIYF. CDR3 bases: TGTGCCAGCAGCCCCCACTCTGGAAACACCATATATTTT. Based on the CDR3 plus reference TRBV9 and TRBJ1-3, the full variable domain is DSGVTQTPKHLITATGQRVTLRCSPRSGDLSVYWYQQSLDQGLQFLIQYYNGEERAKGNILERFSAQQFPDLHSELNLSSLELGDSALYFCASSPHSGNTIYFGEGSWLTVV.

The chain links TRBV20-1 to TRBJ1-5; D is possibly TRBD1 (6 bases). This CDR3 has 15 amino acids. Germline assignment: CDR1 DFQATT and CDR2 SNEGSKA (reference sequence). Trimming left V 3 bases short and J 5 bases short, with 17 bases between. CDR3: CSASGNGQFYQPQHF. The CDR3 DNA follows: TGCAGTGCTAGCGGGAACGGACAGTTTTATCAGCCCCAGCATTTT.

This chain joins TRBV2 and TRBJ2-1; D gene uncertain. CDR3 length: 14 amino acids. CDR1 and CDR2 (germline): SNHLY, FYNNEI. Trimming took off 6 bases at V and 0 bases at J, with 9 bases between the two ends. CDR3 loop: CASRLSLSYNEQFF. CDR3 nucleotides: TGTGCCAGCAGATTGTCCCTCTCCTACAATGAGCAGTTCTTC.

The chain employs TRBV20-1 and TRBJ2-7; D remains unclear. The CDR3 sequence is 12 residues long. V was clipped by 7 bases and J by 2 bases, with 12 bases between them. CDR1 and CDR2 from the germline V gene are DFQATT and SNEGSKA (reference sequence). The CDR3 DNA reads as TGCAGTGGTACTGACAAGACCTACGAGCAGTACTTC. Its protein product is CSGTDKTYEQYF.

This clonotype appeared many times. A much larger clone lies a single base off, so this may be a read error. This chain links TRBV24-1 with TRBJ1-3, with TRBD1 matching over 8 bases. This CDR3 has 14 residues. Germline CDR1 and CDR2: KGHDR and SFDVKD. V lost 5 bases to trimming and J lost 8 bases; unmatched junction nucleotides: 7. The DNA of the CDR3 is TGTGCCACCAGTGGGACAGGGACGTGCGACACCATATATTTT. Encoded protein: CATSGTGTCDTIYF.

The chain combines TRBV10-1 with TRBJ2-1, with D hard to call. The CDR3 totals 11 residues. V was pared by 0 bases and J by 9 bases, with 3 bases between. The germline gives CDR1 WNHNN, CDR2 SYGVQD (reference sequence). CDR3 sequence: CASSESIEQFF. The CDR3 DNA follows: TGCGCCAGCAGTGAGTCGATTGAGCAGTTCTTC.

In its sample, this clonotype ranks as medium-sized (0.01 to 0.1%). The CDR3 bases are TGTGCCACCAGTAGGTCGACAACAAACTATGGCTACACCTTC. As protein: CATSRSTTNYGYTF. The chain carries TRBV24-1 and TRBJ1-2, with D uncertain. Trimming removed 6 bases at V and 2 bases at J, with 12 bases between. Germline lookup yields CDR1 KGHDR and CDR2 SFDVKD. The CDR3 spans 14 residues.

This clonotype has a handful of counts. This may be a read error: a much more frequent sequence differs by one nucleotide. The chain joins TRBV12-3 or TRBV12-4 to TRBJ1-1; a possible D gene is TRBD1 (6 bases). V was cut by 3 bases and J by 6 bases, with 14 bases left in between. CDR3 size: 14 residues. The CDR3 sequence is CASSFVGGDAEAFF. The CDR3 DNA sequence: TGTGCCAGCAGTTTTGTTGGGGGCGACGCTGAAGCTTTCTTT.

This clonotype was detected a few times. The J gene is TRBJ2-3, the V gene TRBV12-3 or TRBV12-4; D is possibly TRBD2 (7 bases). This CDR3 has 19 amino acids. V was trimmed by 6 bases and J by 6 bases, leaving 31 bases between them. The CDR3 reads CASSRGGGRVADMVDTQYF. The CDR3 DNA reads TGTGCCAGCAGCCGTGGGGGGGGGCGGGTAGCGGACATGGTGGATACGCAGTATTTT.

By sample fraction, this clonotype is medium-sized. The gene calls are TRBV9 and TRBJ2-7; TRBD1 might be the D (6 bases). The ends were cut back, 4 bases at V and 0 bases at J, with 11 bases in the middle. The CDR3 length is 14 residues. Germline lookup yields CDR1 SGDLS and CDR2 YYNGEE. DNA for the CDR3: TGTGCCAGCAGCCCGGACAGTAGCTCCTACGAGCAGTACTTC. Translation gives CASSPDSSSYEQYF.

The sample holds many counts of this clonotype. The rearrangement links TRBV7-3 to TRBJ2-2, with D tentatively TRBD2 (6 bases). V dropped 8 bases and J dropped 4 bases, with 11 bases sitting between them. The germline V gene has CDR1 SGHTA and CDR2 FQGTGA. The CDR3 contains 13 residues. The CDR3 DNA sequence: TGTGCCAGCGCCGCGGGGACCACCGGGGAGCTGTTTTTT. Its protein product is CASAAGTTGELFF.

This clonotype was seen ten or more times. The rearrangement links TRBV3-1 to TRBJ1-5; D is uncertain. V was cut by 2 bases and J by 5 bases, with 16 bases left in between. This CDR3 has 16 residues. Germline-derived CDR1 and CDR2 are LGHDT and YNNKEL (reference sequence). The CDR3 coding sequence is TGTGCCAGCAGCCAATCCCCAGGAGAAGTGCATCAGCCCCAGCATTTT. This gives the protein CASSQSPGEVHQPQHF.

With respect to this clonotype: Germline and junction disagree at one end, which may indicate a read error. The chain recombines TRBV29-1 with TRBJ2-7, with 7 bases aligning to TRBD1. This CDR3 has 14 amino acids. Germline CDR1 is SQVTM and CDR2 is ANQGSEA. As DNA, the CDR3 is TGCAGCGTTGCCGGGACAGTCACTTCCTACGAGCAATACTTC. Translated, it gives CSVAGTVTSYEQYF.

This clonotype was counted at least ten times. The chain links TRBV28 to TRBJ2-7, with unresolved D. Trimming took off 3 bases at V and 3 bases at J, with 12 bases between the two ends. Germline CDR1 is MDHEN and CDR2 is SYDVKM. This CDR3 has 14 residues. The CDR3 region is CASSLTIDGYEQYF. The CDR3 DNA is TGTGCCAGCAGTTTGACAATAGATGGCTACGAGCAGTACTTC.

In the case of this clonotype: A read error is likely, as this CDR3 ends without the conserved phenylalanine or tryptophan. This chain joins TRBV12-3 or TRBV12-4 and TRBJ2-1; a weak D match, TRBD2 (7 bases). CDR3 length: 14 amino acids. The CDR3 reads CATTRGAGYKEQFC. The CDR3 DNA follows: TGTGCCACCACCCGGGGGGCAGGCTACAAGGAGCAGTTCTGC.

This clonotype was found many times. The chain has TRBV6-5 and TRBJ2-7; D may be TRBD2 (6 bases). The germline gives CDR1 MNHEY, CDR2 SVGAGI. V lost 3 bases and J lost 5, with 11 bases in between. The CDR3 totals 13 residues. The CDR3 loop reads CASSYLEGHEQYF. For the CDR3, the DNA is TGTGCCAGCAGTTATTTGGAGGGCCACGAGCAGTACTTC.

About this clonotype: Its ends do not fully match the called genes, so a read error is possible. The rearrangement uses TRBV7-9 and TRBJ2-2; D perhaps matches TRBD2 (6 bases). The CDR3 runs 14 residues. Germline CDR1 reads SEHNR; CDR2 reads FQNEAQ (reference sequence). The CDR3 nucleotides are TGTGTCAGCAGCTCGTCGGGGGTCACCGGGGAGCTGTTTTTT. It specifies CVSSSSGVTGELFF.